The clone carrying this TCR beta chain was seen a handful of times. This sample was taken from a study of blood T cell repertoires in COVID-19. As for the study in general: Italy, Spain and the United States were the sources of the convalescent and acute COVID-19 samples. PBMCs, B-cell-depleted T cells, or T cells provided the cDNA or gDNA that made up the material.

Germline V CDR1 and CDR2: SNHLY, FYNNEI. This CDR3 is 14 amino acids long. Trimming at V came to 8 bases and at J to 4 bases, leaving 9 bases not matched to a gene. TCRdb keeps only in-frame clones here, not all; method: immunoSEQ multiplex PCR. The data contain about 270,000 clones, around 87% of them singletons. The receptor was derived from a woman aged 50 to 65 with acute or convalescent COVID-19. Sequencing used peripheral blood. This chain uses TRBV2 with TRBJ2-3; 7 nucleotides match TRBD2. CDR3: CASVLVGGSDTQYF. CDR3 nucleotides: TGTGCCAGCGTCCTGGTGGGAGGGTCAGATACGCAGTATTTT.